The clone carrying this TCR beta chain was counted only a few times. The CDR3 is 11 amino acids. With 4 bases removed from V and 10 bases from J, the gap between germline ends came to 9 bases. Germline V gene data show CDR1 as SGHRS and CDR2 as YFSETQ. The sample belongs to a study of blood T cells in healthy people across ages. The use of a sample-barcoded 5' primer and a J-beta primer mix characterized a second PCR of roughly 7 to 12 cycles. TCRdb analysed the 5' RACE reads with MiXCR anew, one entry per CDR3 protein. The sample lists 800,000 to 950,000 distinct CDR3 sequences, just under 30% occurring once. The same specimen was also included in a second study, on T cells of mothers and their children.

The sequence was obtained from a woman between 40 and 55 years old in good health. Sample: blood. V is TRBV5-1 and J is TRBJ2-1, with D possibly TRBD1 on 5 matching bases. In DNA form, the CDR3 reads TGCGCCAGCAGCAATCGACAGGAGCAGTTCTTC. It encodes CASSNRQEQFF.